These 11 T cell receptor beta chains share one sample of origin, sequenced in a study of cytomegalovirus exposure and HLA in healthy donors. Vbeta (60) and Jbeta (13) primers were used in the PCR. Produced via immunoSEQ multiplex PCR; TCRdb's table is partial and in-frame only. The data hold about 190,000 clones, with over 70% observed a single time. Sequencing input: PBMCs. Every receptor here comes from a woman in her twenties or thirties in good health and CMV-seropositive.

The chain carries TRBV19 and TRBJ1-2, with TRBD1 matching 7 bases. Germline V CDR1 and CDR2: LNHDA, SQIVND (reference sequence). The J segment lost 4 bases and the V segment lost 6 bases, leaving 11 bases of the junction unmatched. The CDR3 has 15 amino acids. The CDR3 nucleotides read TGTGCCAGTAGACCATCCGGACAGGCGCCCTATGGCTACACCTTC. This gives the protein CASRPSGQAPYGYTF.

The J gene is TRBJ2-7, the V gene TRBV28; a possible D gene is TRBD2 (7 bases). Trimming removed 2 bases from V and 4 bases from J, with 15 bases in between. CDR3 length: 15 amino acids. Germline lookup yields CDR1 MDHEN and CDR2 SYDVKM. The CDR3 DNA follows: TGTGCCAGCAGTTTAGGAGGGGGGGCTATATACGAGCAGTACTTC. Protein sequence: CASSLGGGAIYEQYF. The entire variable domain, with the rest obtained from reference TRBV28 and TRBJ2-7, is as follows: DVKVTQSSRYLVKRTGEKVFLECVQDMDHENMFWYRQDPGLGLRLIYFSYDVKMKEKGDIPEGYSVSREKKERFSLILESASTNQTSMYLCASSLGGGAIYEQYFGPGTRLTVT.

The chain employs TRBV6-1 and TRBJ2-7, with 10 bases matching TRBD2. CDR3 length: 14 amino acids. Germline V gives CDR1 MNHNS, CDR2 SASEGT. V shed 6 bases, J shed 2 bases, and the junction held 4 bases outside the gene matches. This chain's CDR3 is CASSRTSGTYEQYF. The CDR3 nucleotides read TGTGCCAGCAGCAGGACTAGCGGTACCTACGAGCAGTACTTC.

This clone appeared a few times. J is TRBJ2-4 and V is TRBV6-1; D is unclear. V lost 6 bases and J 12 bases, leaving 12 bases between the germline ends. This CDR3 has 11 amino acids. Germline CDR1 is MNHNS and CDR2 is SASEGT. The CDR3 region is CASRLNHNQYF. Here the CDR3 DNA reads TGTGCCAGCAGGTTAAATCACAATCAGTACTTC.

The V call is TRBV27, the J call TRBJ1-4; maybe TRBD1 (5 bases). V was pared by 0 bases and J by 7 bases, with 12 bases between. Per the germline V gene, CDR1 is MNHEY and CDR2 is SMNVEV (reference sequence). This CDR3 contains 15 residues. The CDR3 DNA reads TGTGCCAGCAGTTTATCTGGGCAGGGTTTTGAAAAACTGTTTTTT. This translates into CASSLSGQGFEKLFF.

The genes are TRBV5-1 and TRBJ2-7, with 7 bases fitting TRBD2. Germline V gene sequence: CDR1 SGHRS, CDR2 YFSETQ. The V and J ends lost 2 bases and 2 bases, in that order; junction bases with no gene match: 4. The CDR3 covers 14 residues. The CDR3 spells CASSFGGGTYEQYF. DNA for the CDR3: TGCGCCAGCAGCTTCGGCGGGGGAACCTACGAGCAGTACTTC.

This sequence joins TRBV28 and TRBJ2-7; unclear D gene. Germline-derived CDR1 and CDR2 are MDHEN and SYDVKM. The CDR3 consists of 14 residues. Trimming took off 6 bases at V and 7 bases at J, with 19 bases between the two ends. CDR3 region: CASRPPPSREEQYF. In DNA form, the CDR3 reads TGTGCCAGCAGACCCCCTCCCTCTCGCGAGGAGCAGTACTTC. The full variable domain, with the rest looked up from reference TRBV28 and TRBJ2-7, is DVKVTQSSRYLVKRTGEKVFLECVQDMDHENMFWYRQDPGLGLRLIYFSYDVKMKEKGDIPEGYSVSREKKERFSLILESASTNQTSMYLCASRPPPSREEQYFGPGTRLTVT.

The chain recombines TRBV10-1 with TRBJ1-2; D remains unclear. Trimming removed 2 bases at V and 7 bases at J, with 11 bases between. Germline V gene sequence: CDR1 WNHNN, CDR2 SYGVQD (reference sequence). CDR3 size: 13 residues. CDR3 sequence (DNA): TGCGCCAGCAGTGAGCAAGTCCAGTCTGGCTACACCTTC. Translated: CASSEQVQSGYTF.

V gene TRBV28 combines with J gene TRBJ2-5; 7 bases line up with TRBD1. The germline CDR1 and CDR2 sequences are MDHEN and SYDVKM. V lost 6 bases and J lost 5; bases outside the gene matches: 9. The length of the CDR3 is 14 residues. Here the CDR3 reads CASRQLGGGETQYF. The CDR3 nucleotides read TGTGCCAGCAGGCAGTTAGGGGGCGGTGAGACCCAGTACTTC.

This chain uses TRBV15 with TRBJ2-1; TRBD2 aligns across 7 bases. Germline CDR1 is LNHNV and CDR2 is YYDKDF (reference sequence). Trimming cost V 2 bases and J 0 bases; bases outside gene matches: 7. This CDR3 has 17 residues. The CDR3 DNA follows: TGTGCCACCAGCAGATTCCCTAGCGGACTCTCCTACAATGAGCAGTTCTTC. Translation gives CATSRFPSGLSYNEQFF.

This chain joins TRBV6-6 and TRBJ2-6; D unresolved. The CDR3 has 15 amino acids. V dropped 6 bases and J dropped 7 bases, with 16 bases sitting between them. Germline V gives CDR1 MNHNY, CDR2 SVGAGI (reference sequence). The CDR3 loop reads CASRPKSVSANVLTF. The DNA for the CDR3 is TGTGCCAGCAGACCGAAGAGCGTCAGCGCCAACGTCCTGACTTTC.